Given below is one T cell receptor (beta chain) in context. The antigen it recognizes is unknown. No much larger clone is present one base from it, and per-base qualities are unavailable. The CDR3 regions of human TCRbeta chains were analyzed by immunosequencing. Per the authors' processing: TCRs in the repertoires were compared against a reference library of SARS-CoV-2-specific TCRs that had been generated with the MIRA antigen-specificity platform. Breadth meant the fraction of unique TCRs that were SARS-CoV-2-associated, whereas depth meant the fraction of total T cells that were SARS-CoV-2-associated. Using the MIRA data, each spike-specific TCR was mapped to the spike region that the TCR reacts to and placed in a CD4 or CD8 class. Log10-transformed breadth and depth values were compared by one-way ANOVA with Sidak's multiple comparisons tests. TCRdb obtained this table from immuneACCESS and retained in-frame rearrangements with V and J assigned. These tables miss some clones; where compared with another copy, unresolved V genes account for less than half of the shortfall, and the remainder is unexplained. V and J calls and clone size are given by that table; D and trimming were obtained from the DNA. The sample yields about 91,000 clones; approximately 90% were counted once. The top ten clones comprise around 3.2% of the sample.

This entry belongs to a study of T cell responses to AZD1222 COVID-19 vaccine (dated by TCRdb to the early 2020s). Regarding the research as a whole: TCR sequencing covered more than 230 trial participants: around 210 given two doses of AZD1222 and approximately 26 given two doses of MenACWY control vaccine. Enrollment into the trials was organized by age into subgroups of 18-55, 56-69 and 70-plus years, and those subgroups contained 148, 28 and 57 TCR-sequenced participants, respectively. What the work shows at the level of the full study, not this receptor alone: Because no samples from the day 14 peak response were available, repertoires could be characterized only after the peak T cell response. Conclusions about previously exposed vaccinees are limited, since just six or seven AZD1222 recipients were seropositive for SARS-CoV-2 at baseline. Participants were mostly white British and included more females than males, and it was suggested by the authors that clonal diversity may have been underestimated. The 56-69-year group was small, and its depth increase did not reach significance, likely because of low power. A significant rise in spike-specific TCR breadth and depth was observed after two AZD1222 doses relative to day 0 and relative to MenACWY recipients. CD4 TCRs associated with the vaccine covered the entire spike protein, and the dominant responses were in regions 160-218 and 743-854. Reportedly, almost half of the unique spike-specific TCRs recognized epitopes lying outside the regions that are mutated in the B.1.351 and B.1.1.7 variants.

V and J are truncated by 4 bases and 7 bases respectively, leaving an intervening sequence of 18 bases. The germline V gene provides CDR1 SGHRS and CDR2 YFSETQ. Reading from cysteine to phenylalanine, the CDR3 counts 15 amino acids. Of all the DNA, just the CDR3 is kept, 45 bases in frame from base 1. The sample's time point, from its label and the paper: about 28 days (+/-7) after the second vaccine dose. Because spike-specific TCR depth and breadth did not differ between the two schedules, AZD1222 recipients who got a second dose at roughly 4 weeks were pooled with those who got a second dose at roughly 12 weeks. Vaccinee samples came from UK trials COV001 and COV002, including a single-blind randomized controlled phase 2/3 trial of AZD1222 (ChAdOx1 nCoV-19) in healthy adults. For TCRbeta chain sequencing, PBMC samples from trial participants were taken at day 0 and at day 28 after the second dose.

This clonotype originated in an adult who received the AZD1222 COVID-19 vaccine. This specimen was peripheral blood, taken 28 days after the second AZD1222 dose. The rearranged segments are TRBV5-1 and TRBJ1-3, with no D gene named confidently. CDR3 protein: CASSRASETGNTIYF. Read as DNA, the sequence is TGCGCCAGCAGCAGAGCTAGCGAAACCGGGAACACCATATATTTT.